This TCR beta chain was found in a study of CD8 T cells in ankylosing spondylitis. The study's findings and limits: Ankylosing spondylitis blood seemed to carry a telltale TCR beta motif made of under ten highly homologous variants. Within peripheral blood, clones linked to disease were CD8+ and relatively rare.

Molecular-barcoded quantitative 5'-RACE produced these TCR beta libraries. TCRdb fed the 5' RACE reads into MiXCR, producing one record per CDR3 protein. This sample has about 150,000 distinct CDR3 sequences, with more than 5.5% found just once. Trimming removed 5 bases from V and 3 bases from J; junction bases left unmatched: 7. Germline lookup yields CDR1 SGHAT and CDR2 FQDESV (reference sequence). This CDR3 has 15 amino acids. In its sample, this clonotype was seen many times. The antigen remains undetermined. The source material was blood, either unsorted or a sorted T cell fraction (not recorded which). The chain has TRBV11-1 and TRBJ2-1; TRBD1 matches 7 bases. This TCR came from a female donor with ankylosing spondylitis or in good health (not recorded which). The CDR3 DNA sequence: TGTGCCAGCAGCAGTCGACAGGGAGTCTACAATGAGCAGTTCTTC. It translates to CASSSRQGVYNEQFF.